The clone carrying this T cell receptor beta chain was recorded a few times. Its antigen is as yet unknown. With 10-nucleotide random UMIs, 5'RACE was used to make the cDNA. A single record per CDR3 protein comes from TCRdb applying MiXCR to the 5' RACE reads. The data hold under 20,000 distinct CDR3 sequences, with roughly a quarter observed a single time. This sample is part of a study of neurological immune-mediated disorders. Study observations and caveats: While HTLV-1-associated myelopathy showed the greatest TCR clonal expansion, multiple sclerosis showed the least, falling below healthy controls. Across subjects, expanded clones had no CDR3 amino acid sequences in common, pointing to private repertoires in all groups.

From germline, CDR1 is MNHEY and CDR2 SVGAGI. V was pared by 0 bases and J by 0 bases, with 4 bases between. The CDR3 extends over 14 amino acids. The unsorted libraries originated from 2 million PBMCs that had been stored at -80 C. Sequencing was done on a sample of PBMCs. This chain connects TRBV6-5 to TRBJ2-3; D not resolved. The TCR comes from a man in his fifties or sixties with HTLV-1-associated myelopathy (HAM/TSP). CDR3 sequence (DNA): TGTGCCAGCAGTTACTCCAAAAGCACAGATACGCAGTATTTT. This translates into CASSYSKSTDTQYF.